The next 2 T cell receptor beta chains were all read from a single sample in a study of blood T cell repertoires in COVID-19. TCRdb keeps only in-frame clones here, not all; method: immunoSEQ multiplex PCR. This table holds a few hundred thousand clones, about 90% found once. The sample consisted of peripheral blood. The origin of the receptors is a man aged 18 to 30 with COVID-19, enrolled during active disease.

The CDR3 sequence is CASRETGRRGELFF. The CDR3 nucleotides are TGTGCCAGCAGGGAGACAGGGCGGCGCGGGGAGCTGTTTTTT. The chain joins TRBV27 to TRBJ2-2; 7 nucleotides line up with TRBD1. V dropped 6 bases and J dropped 7; count of bases not matched to a gene: 8. This CDR3 region has 14 residues. Germline V gene data show CDR1 as MNHEY and CDR2 as SMNVEV (reference sequence).

The rearrangement uses TRBV7-6 and TRBJ1-6; D unclear. Germline assignment: CDR1 SGHVS and CDR2 FNYEAQ. The CDR3 has 16 residues. Trimming took 2 bases from V and 0 from J, leaving 8 bases between them. DNA for the CDR3: TGTGCCAGCAGCTTACAGACAAGCTCCTATAATTCACCCCTCCACTTT. Protein sequence: CASSLQTSSYNSPLHF.